Described below is a single TCR beta chain sequence and its context. TCRdb processed the 5' RACE reads anew with MiXCR; each CDR3 protein has one entry. The profile covers 200,000 to 250,000 distinct CDR3 sequences, with roughly 10% appearing a single time and roughly a fifth taken by the ten largest. This CDR3 comprises 16 residues. Germline values: CDR1 SGHNT, CDR2 YENEEA. V lost 5 bases, J lost 0 bases, and 4 bases stayed unmatched. These data belong to a study of T-cell memory formation after mild COVID-19. The gene calls are TRBV11-3 and TRBJ2-3, with 11 bases identical to TRBD2. Sequences were obtained from PBMCs or a T cell subset sorted from them (not recorded which). The sequence came from a man aged 18 to 29 who had mild COVID-19 (a few samples of this study predate the infection). Cell type and time point are not known. CDR3 sequence (DNA): TGTGCCAGCAGCCGGACTAGCGGGTCTAGCACAGATACGCAGTATTTT. It codes for CASSRTSGSSTDTQYF. The full variable domain, its missing parts supplied by reference TRBV11-3 and TRBJ2-3, is EAGVVQSPRYKIIEKKQPVAFWCNPISGHNTLYWYLQNLGQGPELLIRYENEEAVDDSQLPKDRFSAERLKGVDSTLKIQPAELGDSAVYLCASSRTSGSSTDTQYFGPGTRLTVL.